The entry below gives a single T cell receptor (beta chain) sequence along with its context. This clonotype was seen only a few times. No antigen is known for it. Base qualities are missing; no much larger clone stands one base away. The donors were under 40 Caucasian individuals from Russia, aged 6 to 90 years, who were systemically healthy. Around 10 milliliters of peripheral blood were drawn from each donor into EDTA-treated Vacutainer tubes. Ficoll-Paque density-gradient centrifugation was used to isolate PBMCs, with at least 6.5 million obtained per sample. Total RNA was extracted from PBMCs with Trizol reagent, with at least 5 micrograms obtained per sample. The percentages of naive CD45RAhigh/CD27high T cells were determined by flow cytometry on a PBMC aliquot from every donor. The sample is drawn from a study of blood T cells in healthy people across ages (dated by TCRdb to between 2014 and 2017). Describing the broader study: Template switching captured roughly one uniquely barcoded TCR beta cDNA molecule per two T cells in model experiments. Age-related changes in TCR beta repertoire diversity were measured in the study by deep sequencing normalized with unique cDNA molecular identifiers. The donors were divided into four age groups: young (average approximately 15 years), middle-aged (approximately 39), aged (approximately 62) and long-lived (nearly 85). To avoid experimental bias, donors of different ages were randomly spread across the sequencing lanes. For two donors (one aged 18 to 30 and one aged 80 or older), the study analyzed two additional independent replicas of 1 million unique cDNA reads from the same blood draw.

The research as a whole found: Since profiling was done on bulk unsorted PBMCs, naive and antigen-experienced compartments could not be conclusively compared. Compared with the aged group, the long-lived group had more naive CD4+ T cells, fewer expanded clones and increased TCR diversity, suggesting age selection. Observed TCR beta diversity per million T cells fell roughly linearly with age, and a significant reduction was already apparent by age about 38. Observed TCR beta diversity correlated strongly with the percentage of naive T cells measured by flow cytometry. Because donor CMV infection status was unknown, age-related changes in expanded clonotypes were potentially confounded. Estimates of total diversity from one million sequenced T cells were regarded as lower bounds and underestimates.

The CDR3 sequence holds 16 residues, the cysteine and phenylalanine included. Only the CDR3 DNA stays, 48 bases, in frame from base 1. At the junction V is shortened by 0 bases and J by 0 bases; bases outside the gene matches: 4. CDR1 and CDR2 are read off the germline V gene (reference sequence) as MNHEY and SMNVEV. Receptor amplification or capture employed 5' RACE. Sequenced using an Illumina HiSeq 2500. A second about 7 to 11 cycle PCR used a sample-barcoded 5' primer and a J-beta primer mix. A template-switch 5' adaptor carrying 12 random nucleotides introduced a unique molecular identifier onto each TCR beta cDNA molecule. At least 2.5 million CDR3-containing paired-end reads were obtained from each sample. First-strand cDNA synthesis was performed from all RNA using the Mint cDNA synthesis kit, with priming by a TRBC-specific oligonucleotide. All cDNA was treated with uracil-DNA glycosylase and then went through a first 18-cycle PCR with the universal primers M1SS and BC2_uni_R. In the source study's methods: For normalization, 1 million high-quality reads were randomly selected from each sample, with every read carrying a distinct molecular identifier. Instead of being binned into consensus sequences, reads with shared molecular identifiers were discarded. MiTCR, with a Q25 quality threshold and the strictest error-elimination algorithm, was used for CDR3 identification, clonotype clustering and error correction. A nonparametric unseen species model using Euler transformation provided a lower-bound estimate of total TCR beta diversity. TCRdb trimmed the raw reads at Q25, called clones with MiXCR and kept productive beta chains. Every CDR3 protein is listed once, alongside the most common genes and DNA of its rows. These V and J calls derive from TCRdb rather than the authors' analysis. This sample gives approximately 800,000 distinct CDR3 sequences in total; about 56% of them show up just once. Jointly, the top ten make up 20% to 30% of the sample.

This receptor was obtained from a man aged 35 to 55 in good health. The sequence links TRBV27 to TRBJ1-2, with 7 central nucleotides matching TRBD1. Sequencing used blood. DNA sequence: TGTGCCAGCAGTTTATCTGGGACAGCCACTAACTATGGCTACACCTTC. This encodes CASSLSGTATNYGYTF.